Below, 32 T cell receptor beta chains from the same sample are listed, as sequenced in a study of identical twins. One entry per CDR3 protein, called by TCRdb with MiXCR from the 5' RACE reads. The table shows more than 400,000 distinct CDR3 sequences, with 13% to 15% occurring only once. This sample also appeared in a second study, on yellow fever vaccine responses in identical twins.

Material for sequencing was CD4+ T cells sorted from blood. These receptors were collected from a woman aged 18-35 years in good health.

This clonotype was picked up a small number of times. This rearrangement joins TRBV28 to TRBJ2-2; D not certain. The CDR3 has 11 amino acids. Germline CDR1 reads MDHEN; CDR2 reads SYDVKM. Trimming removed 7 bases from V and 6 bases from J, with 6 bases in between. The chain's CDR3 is CASNSAGELFF. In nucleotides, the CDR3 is TGTGCCAGCAACTCGGCCGGGGAGCTGTTTTTT.

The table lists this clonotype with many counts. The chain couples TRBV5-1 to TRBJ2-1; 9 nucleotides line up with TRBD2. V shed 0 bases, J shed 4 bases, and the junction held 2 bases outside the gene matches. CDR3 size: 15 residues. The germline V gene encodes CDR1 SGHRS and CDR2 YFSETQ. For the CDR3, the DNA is TGCGCCAGCAGCTTGGAGGGACTAGCTTACAATGAGCAGTTCTTC. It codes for CASSLEGLAYNEQFF.

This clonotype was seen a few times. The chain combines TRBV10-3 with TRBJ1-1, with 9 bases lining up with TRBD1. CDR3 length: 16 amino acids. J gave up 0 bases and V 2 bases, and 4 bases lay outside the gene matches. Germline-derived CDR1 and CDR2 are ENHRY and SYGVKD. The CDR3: CAISEGTGSVNTEAFF. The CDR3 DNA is TGTGCCATCAGTGAGGGGACAGGGTCTGTGAACACTGAAGCTTTCTTT.

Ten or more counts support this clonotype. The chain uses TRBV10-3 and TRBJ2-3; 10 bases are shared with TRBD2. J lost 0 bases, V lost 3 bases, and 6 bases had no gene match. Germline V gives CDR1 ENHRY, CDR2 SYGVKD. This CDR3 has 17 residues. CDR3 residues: CAISDSSGRPSTDTQYF. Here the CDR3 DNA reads TGTGCCATCAGTGACAGTAGCGGGAGGCCTAGCACAGATACGCAGTATTTT.

The CDR3 loop reads CSVEGVRGNTEAFF. The DNA of the CDR3 is TGCAGCGTTGAAGGGGTCAGGGGTAACACTGAAGCTTTCTTT. The rearrangement uses TRBV29-1 and TRBJ1-1; TRBD1 might be the D (6 bases). There are 14 residues in the CDR3. V was pared by 1 base and J by 2 bases, with 11 bases between. CDR1 is SQVTM and CDR2 is ANQGSEA in the germline V gene.

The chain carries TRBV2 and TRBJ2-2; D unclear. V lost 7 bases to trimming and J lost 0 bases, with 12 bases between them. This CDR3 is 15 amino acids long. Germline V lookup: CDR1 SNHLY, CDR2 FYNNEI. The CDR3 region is CASKTLNPNTGELFF. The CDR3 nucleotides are TGTGCCAGCAAGACCTTGAACCCGAACACCGGGGAGCTGTTTTTT.

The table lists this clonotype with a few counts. CDR3 sequence: CASGWRGGNSPLHF. In DNA form, the CDR3 reads TGTGCCAGCGGCTGGAGGGGTGGGAATTCACCCCTCCACTTT. The chain links TRBV25-1 to TRBJ1-6, with D perhaps TRBD1 (5 bases). Trimming took 8 bases from V and 7 from J, leaving 15 bases between them. The CDR3 length is 14 residues. CDR1 MGHDK and CDR2 SYGVNS come from the germline V gene.

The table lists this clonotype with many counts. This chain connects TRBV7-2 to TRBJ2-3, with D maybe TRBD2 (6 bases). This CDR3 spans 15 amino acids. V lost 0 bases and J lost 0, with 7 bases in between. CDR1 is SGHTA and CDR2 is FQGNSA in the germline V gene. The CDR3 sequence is CASSLAAGSTDTQYF. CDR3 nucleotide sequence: TGTGCCAGCAGCTTAGCCGCGGGGAGCACAGATACGCAGTATTTT.

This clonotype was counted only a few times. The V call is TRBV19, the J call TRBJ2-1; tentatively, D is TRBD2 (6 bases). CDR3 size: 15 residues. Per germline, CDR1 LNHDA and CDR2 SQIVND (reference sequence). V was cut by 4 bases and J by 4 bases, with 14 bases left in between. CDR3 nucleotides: TGTGCCAGTAGTAGCCGGGAGAGGCTATACAATGAGCAGTTCTTC. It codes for CASSSRERLYNEQFF.

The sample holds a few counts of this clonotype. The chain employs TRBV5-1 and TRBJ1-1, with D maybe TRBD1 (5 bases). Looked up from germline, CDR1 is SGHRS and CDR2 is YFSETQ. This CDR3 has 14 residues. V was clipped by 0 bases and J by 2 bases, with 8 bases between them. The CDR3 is CASSLARANTEAFF. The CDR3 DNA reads TGCGCCAGCAGCTTGGCCAGGGCCAACACTGAAGCTTTCTTT.

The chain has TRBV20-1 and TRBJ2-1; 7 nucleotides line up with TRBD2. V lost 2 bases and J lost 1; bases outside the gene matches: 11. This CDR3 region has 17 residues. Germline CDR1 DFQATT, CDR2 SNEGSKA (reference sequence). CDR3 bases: TGCAGTGCTAGACCCCCACTAGCGCGAAAGTCCTACAATGAGCAGTTCTTC. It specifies CSARPPLARKSYNEQFF.

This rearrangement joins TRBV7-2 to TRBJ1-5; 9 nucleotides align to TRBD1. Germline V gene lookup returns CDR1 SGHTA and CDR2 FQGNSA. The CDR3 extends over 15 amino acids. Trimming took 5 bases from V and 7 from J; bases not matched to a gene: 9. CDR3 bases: TGTGCCAGCAGCCAGGGACAGGGAGCAGAGCAGCCCCAGCATTTT. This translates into CASSQGQGAEQPQHF.

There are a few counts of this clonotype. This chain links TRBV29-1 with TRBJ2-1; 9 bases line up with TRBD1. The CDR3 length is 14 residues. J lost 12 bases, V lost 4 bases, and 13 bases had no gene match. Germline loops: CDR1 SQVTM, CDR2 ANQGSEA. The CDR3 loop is CSVAPMRDRVGQFF. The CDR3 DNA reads TGCAGCGTTGCCCCCATGAGGGACAGGGTAGGGCAGTTCTTC.

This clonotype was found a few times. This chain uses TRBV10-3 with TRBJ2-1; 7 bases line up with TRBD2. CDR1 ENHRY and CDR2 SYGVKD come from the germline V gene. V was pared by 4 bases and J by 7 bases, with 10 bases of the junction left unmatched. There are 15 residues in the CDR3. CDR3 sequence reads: CAISGGEGVGNEQFF. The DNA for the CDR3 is TGTGCCATCAGTGGTGGGGAGGGCGTCGGGAATGAGCAGTTCTTC.

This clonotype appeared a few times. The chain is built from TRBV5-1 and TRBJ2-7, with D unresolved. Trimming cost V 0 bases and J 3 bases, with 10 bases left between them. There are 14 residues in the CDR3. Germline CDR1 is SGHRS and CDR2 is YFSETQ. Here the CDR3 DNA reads TGCGCCAGCAGCTTGGTAGGGAAGCTCTACGAGCAGTACTTC. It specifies CASSLVGKLYEQYF. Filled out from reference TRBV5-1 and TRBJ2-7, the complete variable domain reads KAGVTQTPRYLIKTRGQQVTLSCSPISGHRSVSWYQQTPGQGLQFLFEYFSETQRNKGNFPGRFSGRQFSNSRSEMNVSTLELGDSALYLCASSLVGKLYEQYFGPGTRLTVT.

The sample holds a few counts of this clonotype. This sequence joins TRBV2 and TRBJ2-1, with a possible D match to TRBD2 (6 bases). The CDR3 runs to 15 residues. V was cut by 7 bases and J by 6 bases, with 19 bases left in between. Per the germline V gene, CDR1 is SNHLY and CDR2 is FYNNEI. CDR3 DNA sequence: TGTGCCAGCACTGGGCGGGGAGTGGAGGGCAATGAGCAGTTCTTC. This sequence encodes CASTGRGVEGNEQFF.

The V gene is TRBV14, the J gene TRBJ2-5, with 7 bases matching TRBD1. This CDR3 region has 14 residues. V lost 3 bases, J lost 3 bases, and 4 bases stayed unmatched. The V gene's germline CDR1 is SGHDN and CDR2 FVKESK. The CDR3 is CASSQDRIKETQYF. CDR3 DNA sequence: TGTGCCAGCAGCCAGGACAGGATAAAAGAGACCCAGTACTTC.

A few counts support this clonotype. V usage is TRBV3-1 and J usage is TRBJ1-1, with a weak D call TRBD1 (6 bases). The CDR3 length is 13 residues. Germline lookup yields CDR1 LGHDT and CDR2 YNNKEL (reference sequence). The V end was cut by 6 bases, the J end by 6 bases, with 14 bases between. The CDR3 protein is CASSPAGGSEAFF. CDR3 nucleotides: TGTGCCAGCAGTCCTGCGGGGGGCTCTGAAGCTTTCTTT.

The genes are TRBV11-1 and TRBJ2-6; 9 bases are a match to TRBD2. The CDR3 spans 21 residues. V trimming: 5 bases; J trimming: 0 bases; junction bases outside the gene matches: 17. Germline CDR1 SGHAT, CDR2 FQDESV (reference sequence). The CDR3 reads CASSPRLAGGPFYSGANVLTF. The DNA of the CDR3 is TGTGCCAGCAGCCCCCGGCTGGCGGGAGGGCCATTCTACTCTGGGGCCAACGTCCTGACTTTC.

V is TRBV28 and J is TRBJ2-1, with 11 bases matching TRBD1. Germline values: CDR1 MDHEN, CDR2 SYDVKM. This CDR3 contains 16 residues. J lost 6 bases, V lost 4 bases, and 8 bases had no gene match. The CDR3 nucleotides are TGTGCCAGCAGTTCAGCTGGGACAGGGGGTTCCAATGAGCAGTTCTTC. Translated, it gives CASSSAGTGGSNEQFF. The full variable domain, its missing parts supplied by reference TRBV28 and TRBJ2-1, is DVKVTQSSRYLVKRTGEKVFLECVQDMDHENMFWYRQDPGLGLRLIYFSYDVKMKEKGDIPEGYSVSREKKERFSLILESASTNQTSMYLCASSSAGTGGSNEQFFGPGTRLTVL.

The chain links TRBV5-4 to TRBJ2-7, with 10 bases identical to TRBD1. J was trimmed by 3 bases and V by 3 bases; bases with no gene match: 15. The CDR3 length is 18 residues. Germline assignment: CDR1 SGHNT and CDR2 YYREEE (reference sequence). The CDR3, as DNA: TGTGCCAGCAGCTCACGTCCCGGGACAGGGGAAAGAGGCTACGAGCAGTACTTC. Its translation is CASSSRPGTGERGYEQYF.

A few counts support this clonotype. CDR3 nucleotide sequence: TGCAGTGCTAGCGTGGTGACCAAAAACATTCAGTACTTC. This sequence encodes CSASVVTKNIQYF. V usage is TRBV20-1 and J usage is TRBJ2-4; D unclear. The CDR3 length is 13 residues. Trimming removed 3 bases at V and 2 bases at J, with 8 bases between. CDR1 DFQATT and CDR2 SNEGSKA come from the germline V gene (reference sequence).

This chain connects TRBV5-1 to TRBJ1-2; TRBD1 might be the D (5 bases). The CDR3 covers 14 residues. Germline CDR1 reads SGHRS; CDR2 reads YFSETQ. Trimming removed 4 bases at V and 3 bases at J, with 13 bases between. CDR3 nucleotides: TGCGCCAGCAGCCCCTCCCTACAGGACTATGGCTACACCTTC. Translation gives CASSPSLQDYGYTF.

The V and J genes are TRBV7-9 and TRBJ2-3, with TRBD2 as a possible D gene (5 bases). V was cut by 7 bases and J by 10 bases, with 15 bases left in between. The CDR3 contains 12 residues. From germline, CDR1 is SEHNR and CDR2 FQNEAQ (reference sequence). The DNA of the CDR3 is TGTGCCAGCACCGAGGGCGCTAGTGCGCAGTATTTT. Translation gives CASTEGASAQYF.

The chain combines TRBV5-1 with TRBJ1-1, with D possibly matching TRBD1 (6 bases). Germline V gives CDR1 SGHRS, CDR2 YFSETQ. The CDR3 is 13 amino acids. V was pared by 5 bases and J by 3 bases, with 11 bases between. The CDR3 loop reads CASRTGGDTEAFF. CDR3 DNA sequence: TGCGCCAGCAGGACAGGCGGCGACACTGAAGCTTTCTTT.

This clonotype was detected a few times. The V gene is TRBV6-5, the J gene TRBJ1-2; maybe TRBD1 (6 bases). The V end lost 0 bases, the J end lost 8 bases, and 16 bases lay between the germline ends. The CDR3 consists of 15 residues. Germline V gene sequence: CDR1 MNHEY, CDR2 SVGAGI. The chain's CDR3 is CASSYSGQGAWGYTF. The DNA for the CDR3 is TGTGCCAGCAGTTACTCGGGACAAGGGGCATGGGGCTACACCTTC.

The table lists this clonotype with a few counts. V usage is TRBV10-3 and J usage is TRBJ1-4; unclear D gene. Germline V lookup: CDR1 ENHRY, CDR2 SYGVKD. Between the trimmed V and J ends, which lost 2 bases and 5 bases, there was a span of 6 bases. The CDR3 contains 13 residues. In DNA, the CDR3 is TGTGCCATCAGTGAGCTGGGGAATGAAAAACTGTTTTTT. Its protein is CAISELGNEKLFF.

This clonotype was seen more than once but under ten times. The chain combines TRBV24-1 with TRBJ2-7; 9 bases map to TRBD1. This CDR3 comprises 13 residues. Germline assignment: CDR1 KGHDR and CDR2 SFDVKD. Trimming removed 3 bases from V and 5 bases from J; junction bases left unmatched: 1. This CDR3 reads CATSDGDRDEQYF. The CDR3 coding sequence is TGTGCCACCAGTGATGGGGACAGGGACGAGCAGTACTTC.

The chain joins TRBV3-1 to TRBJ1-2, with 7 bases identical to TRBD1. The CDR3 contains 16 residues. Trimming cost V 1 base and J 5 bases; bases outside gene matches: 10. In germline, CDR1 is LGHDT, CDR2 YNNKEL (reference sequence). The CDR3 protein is CASSQGRQRGLYGYTF. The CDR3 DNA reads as TGTGCCAGCAGCCAAGGCAGACAAAGGGGGCTATATGGCTACACCTTC.

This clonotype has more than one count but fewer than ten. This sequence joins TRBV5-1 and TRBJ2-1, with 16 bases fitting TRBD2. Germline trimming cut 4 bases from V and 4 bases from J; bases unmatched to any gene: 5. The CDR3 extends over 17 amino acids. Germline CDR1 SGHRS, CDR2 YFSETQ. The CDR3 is CASSQGTSGRVYNEQFF. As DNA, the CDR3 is TGCGCCAGCAGCCAGGGGACTAGCGGGAGGGTTTACAATGAGCAGTTCTTC.

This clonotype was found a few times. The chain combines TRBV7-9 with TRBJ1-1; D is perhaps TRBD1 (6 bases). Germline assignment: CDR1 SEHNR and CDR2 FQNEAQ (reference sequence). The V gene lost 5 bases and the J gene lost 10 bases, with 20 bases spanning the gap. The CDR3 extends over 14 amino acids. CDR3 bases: TGTGCCAGCAGCCCACAGGGTGGGCAACTTAGAGCTTTCTTT. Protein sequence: CASSPQGGQLRAFF.

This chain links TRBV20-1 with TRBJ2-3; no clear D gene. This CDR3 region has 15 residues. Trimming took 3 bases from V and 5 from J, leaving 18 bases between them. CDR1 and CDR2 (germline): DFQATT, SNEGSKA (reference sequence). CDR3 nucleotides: TGCAGTGCTAGTCCTGCAGGCCCCGGAAGAGATACGCAGTATTTT. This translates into CSASPAGPGRDTQYF.